The TCR beta chain under discussion was sequenced for a study of control samples from healthy donors and cancer patients (TCRdb year 2020). Regarding this clone: It lacks a known antigen. Base quality data are lacking; no much larger clone is found one base away.

Library construction relied on the immunoSEQ multiplex PCR assay. TCRdb limited this immuneACCESS table to in-frame rearrangements with V and J called. A share of clones is missing; checked studies link under half to unresolved V genes, and the rest is unexplained. The sample includes around 23,000 clones, with 85% observed a single time. 38% of the sample is held by the ten biggest clonotypes. The germline V gene supplies CDR1 SNHLY and CDR2 FYNNEI. V was cut back by 6 bases and J by 9 bases, leaving a gap of 18 bases between them. Its CDR3 holds 14 amino acids, cysteine through phenylalanine. This entry keeps only the CDR3 DNA: 42 bases, framed from base 1.

The rearrangement joined TRBV2 to TRBJ2-1; the D element might be TRBD1 or TRBD2, as each aligns at 5 bases. The sample taken for sequencing was PBMCs. The clonotype comes from a man aged 55-75 years with head and neck cancer. The CDR3: CASSPGGGGPEQFF. The DNA sequence is TGTGCCAGCAGCCCTGGGGGTGGCGGGCCTGAGCAGTTCTTC.